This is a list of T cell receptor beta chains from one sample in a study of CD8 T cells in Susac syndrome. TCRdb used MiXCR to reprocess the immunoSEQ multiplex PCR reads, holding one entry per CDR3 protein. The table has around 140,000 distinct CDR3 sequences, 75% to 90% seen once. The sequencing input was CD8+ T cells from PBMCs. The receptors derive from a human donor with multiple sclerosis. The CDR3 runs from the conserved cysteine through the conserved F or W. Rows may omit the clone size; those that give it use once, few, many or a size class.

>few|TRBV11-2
CASSSGQAIYYGYTF
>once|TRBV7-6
CASSSGQGEDYEQYF
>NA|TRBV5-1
CASSLAGTGEVDGYTF
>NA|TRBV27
CASSFGGHTDTQYF
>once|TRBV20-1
CSARGLAGVIPTDTQYF
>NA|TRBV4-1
CASSQVLGVLADTQYF
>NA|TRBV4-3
CASSQDVTRWTVSNYGYTF
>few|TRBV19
CASRPGTGNQPQHF
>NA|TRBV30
CAWSVGGTGNQPQHF
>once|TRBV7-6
CASSLGQGLMNEQYF
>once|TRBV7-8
CASSLGWGDSSNTGELFF
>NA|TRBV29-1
CSVLDNRNEKLFF
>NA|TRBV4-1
CASSPREANEQYF
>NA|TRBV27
CASRTRRGAGNTIYF
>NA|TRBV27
CASSLTGLTYNEQFF
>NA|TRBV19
CASSLDSLTGELFF
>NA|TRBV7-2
CASGSRRMNTGELFF
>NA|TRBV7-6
CASSLAILAASVYNEQFF
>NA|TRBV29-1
CSVERTDGYGYTF
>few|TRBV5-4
CASSPYGGGEKLFF
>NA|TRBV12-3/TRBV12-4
CASNGLAGDTQYF
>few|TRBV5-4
CASSLGTSGADEQFF
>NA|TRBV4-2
CASSHNSGGPPDF
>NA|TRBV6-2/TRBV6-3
CATTRGNQPQHF
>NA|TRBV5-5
CASSLPPALPYTEAFF
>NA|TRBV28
CASLDRMNTEAFF
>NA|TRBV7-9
CASLGFFEGEAFF
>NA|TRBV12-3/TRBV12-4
CASSLALHKQETQYF
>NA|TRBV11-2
CASSSRDRGYNEQFF
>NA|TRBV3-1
CASSLQYTEAFF
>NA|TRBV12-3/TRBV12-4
CASSLRGLAVSPEQFF
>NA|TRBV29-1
CSVASGLSSYNEQFF
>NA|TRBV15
CATSRPRRQGSTGELFF
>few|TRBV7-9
CASSLFGGVLTF
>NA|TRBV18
CASSPPDARGTDGANVLTF
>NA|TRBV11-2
CASSQRQYGYTF
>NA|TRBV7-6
CASSPEDRAPQQYF
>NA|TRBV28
CASSRTGAYTGELFF
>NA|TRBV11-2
CASSLDSKLNEQFF
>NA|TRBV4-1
CASSQVVRSNQPQHF
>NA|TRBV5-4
CASSLESTGELFF
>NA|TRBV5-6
CASSLELLAGGPSETQYF
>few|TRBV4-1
CASSQGGFNEQFF
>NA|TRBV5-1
CASSLADGGLDNEQFF
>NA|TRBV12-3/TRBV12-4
CASSLAGSQPQHF
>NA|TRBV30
CAWSRINPSSYNEQFF